Listed below are T cell receptor beta chains from one sample, sequenced in a study of cytomegalovirus exposure and HLA in healthy donors. Only in-frame clones appear in the TCRdb table, and some are missing; sequencing was by immunoSEQ multiplex PCR. The data hold around 140,000 clones, with about 91% observed a single time. Source material: PBMCs. Receptors originate from a young woman in good health and CMV-seronegative. The CDR3 runs from the conserved cysteine through the conserved F or W. The D gene is left open where the match is weak. Clone size is stated in some rows and not others, as once, few, many or a class when expanded.

j_call: TRBJ1-2
v_call: TRBV2
clone_size: NA
d_call: NA
cdr3_aa: CASSEERAPGGYTF
cdr3_nt: TGTGCCAGCAGTGAGGAAAGGGCCCCGGGGGGCTACACCTTC

j_call: TRBJ2-5
v_call: TRBV19
clone_size: NA
d_call: NA
cdr3_aa: CASSRLEQETQYF
cdr3_nt: TGTGCCAGTAGTAGGCTAGAACAAGAGACCCAGTACTTC

j_call: TRBJ1-6
v_call: TRBV11-2
clone_size: NA
d_call: NA
cdr3_aa: CATRGVTGLGSPLHF
cdr3_nt: TGTGCCACCCGAGGAGTTACAGGTTTAGGTTCACCCCTCCACTTT

j_call: TRBJ1-6
v_call: TRBV11-2
clone_size: NA
d_call: NA
cdr3_aa: CASSLAPRSPLHF
cdr3_nt: TGTGCCAGCAGCTTAGCCCCGAGGTCACCCCTCCACTTT

j_call: TRBJ2-3
v_call: TRBV6-1
clone_size: NA
d_call: TRBD2
cdr3_aa: CASSAFTRTSADTQYF
cdr3_nt: TGTGCCAGCAGTGCCTTCACCCGGACTAGTGCAGATACGCAGTATTTT

j_call: TRBJ2-5
v_call: TRBV5-1
clone_size: NA
d_call: NA
cdr3_aa: CASSEEGQETQYF
cdr3_nt: TGCGCCAGCAGCGAGGAGGGCCAAGAGACCCAGTACTTC

j_call: TRBJ2-1
v_call: TRBV4-1
clone_size: NA
d_call: NA
cdr3_aa: CASSPGTPPYNEQFF
cdr3_nt: TGCGCCAGCAGCCCCGGGACACCTCCGTACAATGAGCAGTTCTTC

j_call: TRBJ1-5
v_call: TRBV19
clone_size: NA
d_call: TRBD1
cdr3_aa: CASSDRGSNQPQHF
cdr3_nt: TGTGCCAGTTCGGACAGGGGGAGCAATCAGCCCCAGCATTTT

j_call: TRBJ1-2
v_call: TRBV9
clone_size: NA
d_call: NA
cdr3_aa: CASSVGIGYGYTF
cdr3_nt: TGTGCCAGCAGCGTAGGGATCGGGTATGGCTACACCTTC

j_call: TRBJ1-4
v_call: TRBV10-3
clone_size: NA
d_call: NA
cdr3_aa: CAISESRGSANEKLFF
cdr3_nt: TGTGCCATCAGTGAGTCCCGGGGGTCAGCTAATGAAAAACTGTTTTTT

j_call: TRBJ2-7
v_call: TRBV7-9
clone_size: NA
d_call: NA
cdr3_aa: CATYSRDYEQYF
cdr3_nt: TGTGCCACATATTCCAGGGATTACGAGCAGTACTTC

j_call: TRBJ1-1
v_call: TRBV10-2
clone_size: NA
d_call: TRBD1
cdr3_aa: CASSGDRDGEAFF
cdr3_nt: TGCGCCAGCAGTGGGGACAGGGACGGTGAAGCTTTCTTT

j_call: TRBJ2-7
v_call: TRBV6-6
clone_size: NA
d_call: NA
cdr3_aa: CASSRYSYEQYF
cdr3_nt: TGTGCCAGCTCCAGGTATTCCTACGAGCAGTACTTC

j_call: TRBJ2-7
v_call: TRBV7-2
clone_size: NA
d_call: NA
cdr3_aa: CASSLAGQSYEQYF
cdr3_nt: TGTGCCAGCAGCTTAGCTGGGCAGTCCTACGAGCAGTACTTC

j_call: TRBJ1-1
v_call: TRBV5-4
clone_size: NA
d_call: TRBD1
cdr3_aa: CASKRTGEGTEAFF
cdr3_nt: TGTGCCAGCAAACGGACAGGGGAGGGCACTGAAGCTTTCTTT

j_call: TRBJ2-3
v_call: TRBV7-2
clone_size: NA
d_call: TRBD2
cdr3_aa: CASSLSGGALDTQYF
cdr3_nt: TGTGCCAGCAGCTTAAGCGGGGGGGCCCTAGATACGCAGTATTTT

j_call: TRBJ2-5
v_call: TRBV4-1
clone_size: NA
d_call: NA
cdr3_aa: CASSQGRVGLQETQYF
cdr3_nt: TGCGCCAGCAGCCAAGGTCGGGTGGGGCTCCAAGAGACCCAGTACTTC

j_call: TRBJ1-5
v_call: TRBV5-1
clone_size: NA
d_call: TRBD1
cdr3_aa: CASSVTGENQPQHF
cdr3_nt: TGCGCCAGCAGTGTGACAGGGGAAAATCAGCCCCAGCATTTT

j_call: TRBJ2-2
v_call: TRBV10-1
clone_size: NA
d_call: NA
cdr3_aa: CASSLQTGELFF
cdr3_nt: TGCGCCAGCAGCCTCCAGACCGGGGAGCTGTTTTTT

j_call: TRBJ2-1
v_call: TRBV6-6
clone_size: NA
d_call: TRBD2
cdr3_aa: CASSKTSGGRNEQFF
cdr3_nt: TGTGCCAGCAGTAAGACTAGCGGGGGGCGGAATGAGCAGTTCTTC

j_call: TRBJ2-1
v_call: TRBV9
clone_size: NA
d_call: NA
cdr3_aa: CASSDPRGSYNEQFF
cdr3_nt: TGTGCCAGCAGCGACCCCAGGGGCTCCTACAATGAGCAGTTCTTC

j_call: TRBJ1-2
v_call: TRBV11-2
clone_size: NA
d_call: NA
cdr3_aa: CASSRQPSNYGYTF
cdr3_nt: TGTGCCAGCAGCCGACAGCCTTCTAACTATGGCTACACCTTC

j_call: TRBJ1-4
v_call: TRBV29-1
clone_size: NA
d_call: TRBD1
cdr3_aa: CSGRTGGGGEKLFF
cdr3_nt: TGCAGCGGGCGGACAGGGGGCGGAGGTGAAAAACTGTTTTTT

j_call: TRBJ1-3
v_call: TRBV10-3
clone_size: NA
d_call: TRBD1
cdr3_aa: CAIRGQGNGNTIYF
cdr3_nt: TGTGCCATCAGAGGACAGGGGAATGGAAACACCATATATTTT

j_call: TRBJ1-3
v_call: TRBV9
clone_size: NA
d_call: TRBD1
cdr3_aa: CASSERGTARAYGNTIYF
cdr3_nt: TGTGCCAGCAGCGAGAGGGGGACAGCCAGGGCCTATGGAAACACCATATATTTT

j_call: TRBJ1-2
v_call: TRBV9
clone_size: NA
d_call: TRBD1
cdr3_aa: CASSVSGTGGHYTF
cdr3_nt: TGTGCCAGCAGCGTTTCCGGGACAGGAGGCCACTACACCTTC

j_call: TRBJ1-5
v_call: TRBV27
clone_size: few
d_call: NA
cdr3_aa: CASSRGAGQPQHF
cdr3_nt: TGTGCCAGCAGTCGGGGGGCGGGTCAGCCCCAGCATTTT

j_call: TRBJ2-2
v_call: TRBV6-1
clone_size: NA
d_call: TRBD2
cdr3_aa: CASSEYLAGTQGNTGELFF
cdr3_nt: TGTGCCAGCAGTGAATACCTAGCGGGGACCCAAGGGAACACCGGGGAGCTGTTTTTT

j_call: TRBJ2-3
v_call: TRBV7-9
clone_size: once
d_call: NA
cdr3_aa: CASSSAQPDTQYF
cdr3_nt: TGTGCCAGCAGCTCCGCACAACCAGATACGCAGTATTTT

j_call: TRBJ1-4
v_call: TRBV5-1
clone_size: NA
d_call: NA
cdr3_aa: CASSFSGTFNEKLFF
cdr3_nt: TGCGCCAGCAGCTTTTCTGGGACATTCAATGAAAAACTGTTTTTT

j_call: TRBJ2-1
v_call: TRBV5-1
clone_size: NA
d_call: NA
cdr3_aa: CASSPSSYNEQFF
cdr3_nt: TGCGCCAGCAGCCCGAGCTCCTACAATGAGCAGTTCTTC

j_call: TRBJ2-5
v_call: TRBV19
clone_size: NA
d_call: TRBD2
cdr3_aa: CASSPWSGEQETQYF
cdr3_nt: TGTGCCAGTAGTCCCTGGAGCGGGGAACAAGAGACCCAGTACTTC

j_call: TRBJ1-1
v_call: TRBV6-5
clone_size: once
d_call: NA
cdr3_aa: CASSYSIAGTEAFF
cdr3_nt: TGTGCCAGCAGTTACTCGATTGCGGGGACTGAAGCTTTCTTT

j_call: TRBJ1-2
v_call: TRBV12-5
clone_size: NA
d_call: NA
cdr3_aa: CASGLRGNEANYGYTF
cdr3_nt: TGTGCTAGTGGTTTGCGGGGGAACGAAGCTAACTATGGCTACACCTTC

j_call: TRBJ2-1
v_call: TRBV6-1
clone_size: NA
d_call: NA
cdr3_aa: CASSVGGSSSYNEQFF
cdr3_nt: TGTGCCAGCAGTGTGGGTGGTAGCAGCTCCTACAATGAGCAGTTCTTC

j_call: TRBJ1-6
v_call: TRBV5-1
clone_size: NA
d_call: NA
cdr3_aa: CASSPQGVFSPLHF
cdr3_nt: TGCGCCAGCAGCCCCCAGGGCGTCTTTTCACCCCTCCACTTT

j_call: TRBJ1-1
v_call: TRBV10-3
clone_size: once
d_call: TRBD1
cdr3_aa: CAIRRMGQEVAPNTEAFF
cdr3_nt: TGTGCCATCAGGAGAATGGGACAGGAGGTTGCGCCGAACACTGAAGCTTTCTTT

j_call: TRBJ2-3
v_call: TRBV19
clone_size: NA
d_call: TRBD2
cdr3_aa: CASSTITSGAPTQYF
cdr3_nt: TGTGCCAGTAGTACCATCACTAGCGGGGCCCCTACGCAGTATTTT

j_call: TRBJ2-2
v_call: TRBV2
clone_size: NA
d_call: TRBD2
cdr3_aa: CASTPFWASGGSYTGELFF
cdr3_nt: TGTGCCAGCACCCCCTTTTGGGCTAGCGGGGGGTCGTACACCGGGGAGCTGTTTTTT

j_call: TRBJ1-2
v_call: TRBV7-2
clone_size: NA
d_call: NA
cdr3_aa: CASSQEGPGGADGYTF
cdr3_nt: TGTGCCAGCAGCCAAGAGGGCCCGGGAGGGGCAGATGGCTACACCTTC